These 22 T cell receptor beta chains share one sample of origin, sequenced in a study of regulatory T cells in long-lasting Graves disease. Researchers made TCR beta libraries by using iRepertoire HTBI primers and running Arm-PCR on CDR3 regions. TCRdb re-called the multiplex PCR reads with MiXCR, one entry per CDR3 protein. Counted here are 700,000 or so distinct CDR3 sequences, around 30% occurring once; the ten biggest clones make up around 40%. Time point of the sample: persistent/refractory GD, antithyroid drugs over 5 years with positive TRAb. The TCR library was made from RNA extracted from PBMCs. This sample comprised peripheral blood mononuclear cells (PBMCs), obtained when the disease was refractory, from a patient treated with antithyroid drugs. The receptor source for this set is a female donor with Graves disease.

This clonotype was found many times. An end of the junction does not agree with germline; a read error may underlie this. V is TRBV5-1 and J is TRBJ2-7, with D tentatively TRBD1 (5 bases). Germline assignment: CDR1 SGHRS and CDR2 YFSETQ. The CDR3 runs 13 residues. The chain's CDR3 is CASSLGESYEQYF. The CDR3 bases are TGTGCCAGCAGCTTAGGGGAATCTTACGAGCAGTACTTC.

The CDR3 region has the DNA TGTGCCAGTAGTATAGTCAGGGGGCGGACTGAAGCTTTCTTT. It is translated as CASSIVRGRTEAFF. The V gene is TRBV19, the J gene TRBJ1-1; the match to TRBD1 covers 8 bases. Germline V gene lookup returns CDR1 LNHDA and CDR2 SQIVND (reference sequence). The J segment lost 5 bases and the V segment lost 1 base, leaving 3 bases of the junction unmatched. The CDR3 loop spans 14 amino acids.

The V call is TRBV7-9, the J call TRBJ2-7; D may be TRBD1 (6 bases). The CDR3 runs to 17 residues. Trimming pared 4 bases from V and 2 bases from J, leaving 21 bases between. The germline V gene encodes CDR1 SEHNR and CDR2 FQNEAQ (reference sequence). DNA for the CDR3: TGTGCCAGCAGCTGGCGGAAACCGGGACATTCTCCCTACGAGCAGTACTTC. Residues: CASSWRKPGHSPYEQYF.

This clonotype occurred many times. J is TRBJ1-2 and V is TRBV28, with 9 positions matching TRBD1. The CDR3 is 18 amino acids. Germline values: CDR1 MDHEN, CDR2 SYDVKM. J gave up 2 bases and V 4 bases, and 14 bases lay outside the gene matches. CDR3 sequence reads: CASSSLLPRGTGNYGYTF. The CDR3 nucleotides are TGTGCCAGCAGTTCACTACTTCCCAGGGGGACAGGGAACTATGGCTACACCTTC.

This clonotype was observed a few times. CDR3 sequence (DNA): TGTGCCAGCAGCGTGGACAGAACTAATGAAAAACTGTTTTTT. It is translated as CASSVDRTNEKLFF. The chain carries TRBV28 and TRBJ1-4, with a possible D match to TRBD1 (6 bases). V was cut by 6 bases and J by 1 base, with 9 bases left in between. The CDR3 is 14 amino acids. Germline V gives CDR1 MDHEN, CDR2 SYDVKM. The complete variable domain, with remaining parts taken from reference TRBV28 and TRBJ1-4, reads DVKVTQSSRYLVKRTGEKVFLECVQDMDHENMFWYRQDPGLGLRLIYFSYDVKMKEKGDIPEGYSVSREKKERFSLILESASTNQTSMYLCASSVDRTNEKLFFGSGTQLSVL.

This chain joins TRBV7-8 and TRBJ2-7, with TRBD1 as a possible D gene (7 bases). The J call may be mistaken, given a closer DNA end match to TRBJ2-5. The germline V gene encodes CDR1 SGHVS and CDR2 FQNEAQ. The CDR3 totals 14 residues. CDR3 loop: CASSPAGGLETQYF. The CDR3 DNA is TGTGCCAGCAGCCCCGCAGGGGGGTTGGAGACCCAGTACTTC.

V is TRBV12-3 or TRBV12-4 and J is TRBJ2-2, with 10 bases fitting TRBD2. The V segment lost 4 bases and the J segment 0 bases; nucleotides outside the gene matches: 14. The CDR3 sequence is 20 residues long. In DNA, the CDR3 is TGTGCCAGCAGTTATCCGGGAGGTCTAGCGGGAGACACGAACACCGGGGAGCTGTTTTTT. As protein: CASSYPGGLAGDTNTGELFF.

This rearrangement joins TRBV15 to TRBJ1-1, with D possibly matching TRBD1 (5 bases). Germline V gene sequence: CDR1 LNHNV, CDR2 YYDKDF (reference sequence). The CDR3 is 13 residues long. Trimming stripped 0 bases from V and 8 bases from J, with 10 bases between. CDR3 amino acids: CATSRDRDAEAFF. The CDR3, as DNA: TGTGCCACCAGCAGAGATAGGGACGCAGAAGCTTTCTTT.

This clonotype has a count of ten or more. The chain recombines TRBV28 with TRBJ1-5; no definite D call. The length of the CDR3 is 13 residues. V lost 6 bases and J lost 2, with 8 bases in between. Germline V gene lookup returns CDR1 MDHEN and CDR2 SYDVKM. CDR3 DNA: TGTGCCAGCAGCAGGAAGGGCAATCAGCCCCAGCATTTT. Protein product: CASSRKGNQPQHF.

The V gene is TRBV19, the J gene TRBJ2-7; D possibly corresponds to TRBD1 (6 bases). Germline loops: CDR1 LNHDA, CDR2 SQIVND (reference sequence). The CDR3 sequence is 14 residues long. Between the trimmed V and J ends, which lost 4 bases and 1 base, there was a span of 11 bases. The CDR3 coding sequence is TGTGCCAGTAGTAAGACAGGTTCTTCCTACGAGCAGTACTTC. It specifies CASSKTGSSYEQYF.

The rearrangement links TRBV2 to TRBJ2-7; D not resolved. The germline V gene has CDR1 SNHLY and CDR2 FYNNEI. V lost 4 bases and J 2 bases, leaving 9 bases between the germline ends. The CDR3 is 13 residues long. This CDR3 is CASSGPAAYEQYF. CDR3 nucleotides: TGTGCCAGCAGTGGACCGGCCGCCTACGAGCAGTACTTC. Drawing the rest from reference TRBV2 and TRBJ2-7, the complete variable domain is EPEVTQTPSHQVTQMGQEVILRCVPISNHLYFYWYRQILGQKVEFLVSFYNNEISEKSEIFDDQFSVERPDGSNFTLKIRSTKLEDSAMYFCASSGPAAYEQYFGPGTRLTVT.

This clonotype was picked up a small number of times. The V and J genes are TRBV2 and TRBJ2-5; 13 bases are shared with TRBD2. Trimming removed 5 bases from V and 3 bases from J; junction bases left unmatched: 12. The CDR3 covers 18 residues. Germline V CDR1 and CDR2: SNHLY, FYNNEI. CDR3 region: CASSYTRTSGSSKETQYF. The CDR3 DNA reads TGTGCCAGCAGTTACACCCGGACTAGCGGGAGTAGCAAAGAGACCCAGTACTTC.

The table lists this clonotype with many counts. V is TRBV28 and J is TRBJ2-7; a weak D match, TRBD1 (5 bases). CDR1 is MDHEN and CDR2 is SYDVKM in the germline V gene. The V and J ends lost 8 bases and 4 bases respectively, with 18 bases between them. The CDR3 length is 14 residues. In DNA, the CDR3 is TGTGCCAGCGGGGTGGGTAGGGGTATGTACGAGCAGTACTTC. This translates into CASGVGRGMYEQYF. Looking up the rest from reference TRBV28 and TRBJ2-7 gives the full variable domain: DVKVTQSSRYLVKRTGEKVFLECVQDMDHENMFWYRQDPGLGLRLIYFSYDVKMKEKGDIPEGYSVSREKKERFSLILESASTNQTSMYLCASGVGRGMYEQYFGPGTRLTVT.

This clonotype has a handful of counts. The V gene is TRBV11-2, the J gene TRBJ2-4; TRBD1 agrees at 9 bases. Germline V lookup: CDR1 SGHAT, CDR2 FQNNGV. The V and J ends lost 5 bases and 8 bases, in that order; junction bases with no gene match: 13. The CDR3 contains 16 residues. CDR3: CASSLSGTGIGDIQYF. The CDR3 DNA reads TGTGCCAGCAGCCTCTCCGGGACAGGGATCGGGGACATTCAGTACTTC.

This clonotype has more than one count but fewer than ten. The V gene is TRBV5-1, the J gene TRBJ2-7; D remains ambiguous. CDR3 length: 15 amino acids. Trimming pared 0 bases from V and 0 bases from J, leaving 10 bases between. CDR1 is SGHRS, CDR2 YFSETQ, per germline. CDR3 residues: CASSLVTRYSYEQYF. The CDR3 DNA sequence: TGCGCCAGCAGCTTGGTGACCAGGTACTCCTACGAGCAGTACTTC.

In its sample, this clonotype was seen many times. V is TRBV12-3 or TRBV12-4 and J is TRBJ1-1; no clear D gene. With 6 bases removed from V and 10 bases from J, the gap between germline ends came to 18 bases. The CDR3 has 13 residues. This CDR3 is CASRPGFDGRAFF. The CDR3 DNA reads TGTGCCAGCAGGCCGGGGTTCGACGGCCGAGCTTTCTTT.

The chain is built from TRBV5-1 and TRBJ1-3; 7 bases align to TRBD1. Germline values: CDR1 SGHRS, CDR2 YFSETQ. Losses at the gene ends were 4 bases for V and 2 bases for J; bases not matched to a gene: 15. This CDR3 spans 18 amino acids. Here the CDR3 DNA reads TGCGCCAGCAGCCTCTCCGGGAAACAGGGGATCCCTGGAAACACCATATATTTT. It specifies CASSLSGKQGIPGNTIYF.

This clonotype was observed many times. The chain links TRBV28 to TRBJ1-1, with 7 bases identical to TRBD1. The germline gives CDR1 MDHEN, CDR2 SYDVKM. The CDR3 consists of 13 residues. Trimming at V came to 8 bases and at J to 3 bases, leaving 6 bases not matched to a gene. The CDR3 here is CASLGQSYTEAFF. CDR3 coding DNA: TGTGCCAGCTTGGGACAGTCCTACACTGAAGCTTTCTTT.

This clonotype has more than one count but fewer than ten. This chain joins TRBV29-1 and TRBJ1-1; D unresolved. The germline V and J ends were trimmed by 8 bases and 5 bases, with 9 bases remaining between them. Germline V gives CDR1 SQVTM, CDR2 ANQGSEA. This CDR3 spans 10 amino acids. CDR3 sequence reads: CSCARTEAFF. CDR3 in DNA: TGCAGCTGTGCACGGACTGAAGCTTTCTTT.

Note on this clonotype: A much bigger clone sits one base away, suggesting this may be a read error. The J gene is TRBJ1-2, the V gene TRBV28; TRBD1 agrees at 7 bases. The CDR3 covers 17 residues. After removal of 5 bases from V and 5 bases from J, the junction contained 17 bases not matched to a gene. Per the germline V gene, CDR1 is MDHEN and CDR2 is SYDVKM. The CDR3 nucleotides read TGTGCCAGCAGTCCCCCCCCCCCAACAGGGGTAAAATATGGCTACACCTTC. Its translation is CASSPPPPTGVKYGYTF.

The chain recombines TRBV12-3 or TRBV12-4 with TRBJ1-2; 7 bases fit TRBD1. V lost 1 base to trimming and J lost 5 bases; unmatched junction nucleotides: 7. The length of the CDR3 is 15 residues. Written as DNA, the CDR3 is TGTGCCAGCAGTTTAGACGCCAGGGGGGCTTATGGCTACACCTTC. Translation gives CASSLDARGAYGYTF.

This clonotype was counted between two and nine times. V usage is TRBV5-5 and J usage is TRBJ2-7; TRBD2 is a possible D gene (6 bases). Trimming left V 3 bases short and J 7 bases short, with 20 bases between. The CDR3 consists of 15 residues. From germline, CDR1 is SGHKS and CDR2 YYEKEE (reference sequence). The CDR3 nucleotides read TGTGCCAGCAGCTCCTCTAGCGACCACGCTAATGAGCAGTACTTC. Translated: CASSSSSDHANEQYF.